This T cell receptor (beta chain) was sequenced for a study of cytomegalovirus exposure and HLA in healthy donors (TCRdb year 2017). General notes on the study: According to an earlier analysis of a few hundred of the donors, roughly 180 million T cells yielded roughly 100 million unique TCR beta sequences and about 280 Gb of sequence data. In the later analysis, no new phenotypic data were used to find candidate immune exposures; instead, reliance was placed on TCR beta sequences and their occurrence across donors. Of the 300 to 400 genotyped donors, 81% fell in the genetic ancestry cluster associated with self-reported Caucasian donors. Among some 400 genotyped donors of the cohort, an average of roughly 230,000 unique TCR beta nucleotide sequences was sequenced per donor, of which 15% to 20% were non-productive. Roughly 300 gigabases of sequencing data and roughly 80 million unique TCR sequences made up an early release that covered approximately 700 HLA-typed donors. An earlier analysis of several hundred of the donors applied high-throughput TCR beta sequencing to assess whether each TCR beta V gene segment acted as functional or pseudogenic. The T cell repertoires of 670 or so subjects were profiled by immunosequencing and related to cytomegalovirus serostatus. Typing coverage differed by locus: A, B, C, DRB1 and DQB1 were typed in about 620-630 donors, DQA1 in 522, DPA1 in 600 to 610, and DPB1 in roughly 450. Along with the roughly 670-subject first cohort, a separate validation cohort of over a hundred different subjects was used. The study aimed to test whether cataloging public T cell receptors could reveal signatures of past pathogen exposure. Every discovery cohort repertoire had been produced on one sequencing platform. About five DR-DQ haplotypes were treated as single units for association and clustering because of strong linkage in the cohort. Alongside the repertoire data, information on donor age, sex, ethnicity and CMV serostatus was compiled. To predict cytomegalovirus infection status, the study brought together high-throughput TCR immunosequencing, statistical association of individual TCRs with disease status, and machine learning. Class I and class II HLA loci were covered by the typing at four-digit resolution. In a later genetic analysis, genome-wide SNP genotypes for about 55% of the roughly 700 donors were used, and that subset was treated as a discovery cohort. A later analysis re-examined previously published TCR beta repertoires from roughly 720 donors and added high-resolution HLA genotyping to investigate patterns of TCR occurrence.

Overall study outcomes, separate from this receptor: A total of fewer than 200 TCR beta chains were listed by the study as associated with cytomegalovirus. In this cohort, only TCR beta chains were sequenced, and detectable features were limited by the absence of alpha or paired-chain data. A further reported finding was that TCR beta sequences accurately predicted the HLA-A and HLA-B alleles for most subjects in the first cohort. V-gene and J-gene trimming of TCR beta chains was associated with a missense DCLRE1C variant in a later genetic analysis, and the association was replicated in an independent cohort. The classifier was reported to diagnose cytomegalovirus status with high specificity and sensitivity in both the original and validation cohorts. Some IMGT-functional V segments, including TRBV6-2 and TRBV6-3, could not be told apart with the 87-base-pair reads, so those segments were excluded. Most TCR sequences were observed very rarely across donors, whereas some public TCRs were present in many individuals. At a false discovery rate of 0.05, a later analysis linked some 18,000 TCR beta sequences to specific HLA alleles. Sequencing depth was assumed to be roughly uniform across donors in the presence/absence analyses, though that assumption may not hold. Several of the top co-occurrence clusters appeared to be linked to parvovirus B19, influenza, CMV and Epstein-Barr virus, according to a later analysis. Correlated functional status among segregating V segments might reflect linkage disequilibrium, but an unknown experimental factor could not be ruled out. Assigning TCR associations to individual alleles was difficult when HLA alleles, especially DR and DQ, strongly co-occurred. A cluster of highly shared sequence variants was judged likely to represent a technical artifact of the sequencing pipeline. According to a later genetic analysis, donors in an Asian-associated ancestry cluster had fewer N-insertions in productive TCRs than the approximately 670-donor mean. Because some donors lacked HLA typing at each locus, the association tests relied only on the typed subset. In an earlier analysis of around 600 of the donors, most TCR beta V segments were observed in productive rearrangements about 90% or about 30% of the time, broadly matching IMGT annotations. The authors suggested that the approach could potentially be generalized to other disease states and immunological phenotypes. A few of the identified cytomegalovirus-associated TCR beta chains were confirmed in vitro to be specific for cytomegalovirus antigens. In a later analysis, HLA-associated TCR beta chains were found to be more clonally expanded and to have lower generation probabilities than equally common non-associated chains. Because counts were too low, 15 to 20 rarely observed V segments, including chromosome 9 orphons, were excluded from the earlier analysis of fewer than 650 of the donors. CMV serostatus was the only immune exposure information available for the cohort. In a later analysis, TCR association rates were found to vary across HLA loci, with the most associated TCRs seen for DRB1 alleles and the fewest for HLA-C alleles. According to a later analysis, most CMV-associated TCR beta chains appeared to be HLA-restricted, and the HLA associations seemed to be driven largely by CMV exposure.

As concerns this clone: It has no known antigen specificity. One base away there is no much larger clone; base qualities are not given.

For CDR1 and CDR2, the germline V gene lists ENHRY and SYGVKD. From the cysteine through the phenylalanine, the CDR3 covers 15 amino acids. Kept here is only the CDR3 DNA, which spans 45 bases and is read in frame from base 1. Trimming leaves V shorter by 3 bases and J shorter by 6 bases, with the junction holding 9 bases beyond the gene matches. The cohort comprised approximately 700 healthy bone marrow donors. Cohort members were all nominally healthy when sampled, although unrecorded immune exposures were likely present. The donor tested CMV seropositive and was one of the 289 seropositive cohort members. Every donor gave a peripheral blood sample, and the peripheral blood mononuclear cells from that sample were used for TCR beta sequencing. The Qiagen DNeasy Blood Extraction Kit was used to extract genomic DNA from the blood cell samples. Library prep was done by the immunoSEQ multiplex PCR assay. A mixture of 60 forward primers for TCR Vbeta segments and 13 reverse primers for TCR Jbeta segments was used in the multiplex PCR. The CDR3 region of rearranged TCR beta genes was amplified from genomic DNA with a multiplex PCR assay. The Illumina HiSeq System was used to sequence the amplified TCR beta libraries as 87-base-pair reads. In the authors' own workflow: A later analysis counted 65 million to 90 million unique TCR beta chains across the 666 repertoires, and some 11 million of these chains were shared by at least two donors. Raw reads were error-corrected and collapsed into unique sequences with a nearest-neighbor algorithm that merged closely related sequences to remove PCR and sequencing errors. Alignment of CDR3 sequences to IMGT reference sequences was used to assign V, D and J gene segments. For a sequence to be retained, a match of at least six nucleotides was required to both a V gene segment and a J gene segment. Rearrangements were classified as productive when the CDR3 lacked stop codons and remained in frame with V and J, and all other rearrangements were classified as non-productive. Following IMGT convention, CDR3 was defined as the stretch from the second conserved V-encoded cysteine to the conserved J-encoded phenylalanine. The earlier analysis of about 560 of the donors excluded any sequence lacking an unambiguous match to a single V gene segment. An earlier analysis of almost 600 of the donors classified V segments as functional when productive rearrangements were above 56.7% and as segregating when the standard deviation between donors was above 5%. A statistical classification framework was built for diagnosing cytomegalovirus status from the catalog of TCR beta chain sequences. A later analysis assigned V and J genes by comparing TCR nucleotide sequences with IMGT/GENE-DB human TR gene sequences. In a later analysis, CDR3 sequences and most-parsimonious VDJ recombination scenarios were assigned using the TCRdist pipeline. A later analysis defined each TCR beta chain by its CDR3 amino acid sequence plus V-gene family, and excluded reads lacking a unique V-gene family. A later analysis removed nearly 600 highly shared, low-generation-probability nucleotide sequences to deal with suspected cross-contamination and a sequencing artifact. A later analysis calculated a clonal expansion index for each public chain from normalized within-repertoire ranks of inferred template counts. A later analysis computed generation probabilities with a VDJ recombination model fitted to out-of-frame rearrangements, and checked the results against IGoR. In a later analysis, hypergeometric tests were used to score TCR-TCR, TCR-HLA and TCR-CMV co-occurrence, with a repertoire-size bias correction applied to TCR pairs. A later analysis estimated false discovery rates by permuting HLA or CMV assignments 20 times. In a later analysis, co-occurring TCRs were grouped using DBSCAN, and TCRdist sequence similarity was added for clustering within HLA-allele-positive subsets. Repertoires with fewer than 30,000 or more than 120,000 public chains were left out of co-occurrence clustering, as were about 5 repertoires with anomalous nucleotide sharing. TCRdb mirrors the immuneACCESS table, restricted to in-frame sequences. Some clones are absent from its copies; in checked studies, under half trace to an unresolved V gene, and the reason for the others is unknown. That table gives V, J and clone size, and the DNA gave D and trimming. The sample table lists 100,000 to 150,000 clones, 70% to 80% of them with a count of one. The top ten clonotypes cover 3.5% to 4.5% of the sample.

The sequence came from a man aged 35 to 55 in good health and CMV-seropositive. Sequencing was done on a sample of PBMCs. The chain is made from TRBV10-3 and TRBJ2-7, with TRBD1 matching 9 junction bases. The nucleotides are TGTGCCATCAGTGACCTCGGGACAGGGCAAGGCGAGCAGTACTTC. It translates to CAISDLGTGQGEQYF.